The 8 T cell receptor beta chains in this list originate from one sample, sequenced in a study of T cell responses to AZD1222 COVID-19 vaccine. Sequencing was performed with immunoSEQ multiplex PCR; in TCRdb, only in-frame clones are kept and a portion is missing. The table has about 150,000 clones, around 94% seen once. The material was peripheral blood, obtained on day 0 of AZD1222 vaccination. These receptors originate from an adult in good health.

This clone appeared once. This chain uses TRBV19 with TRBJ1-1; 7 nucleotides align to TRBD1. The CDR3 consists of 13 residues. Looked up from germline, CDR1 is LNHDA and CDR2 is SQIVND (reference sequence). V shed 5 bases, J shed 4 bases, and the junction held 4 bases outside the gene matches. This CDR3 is CASSYRGITEAFF. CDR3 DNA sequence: TGTGCCAGTAGTTACAGGGGAATCACTGAAGCTTTCTTT. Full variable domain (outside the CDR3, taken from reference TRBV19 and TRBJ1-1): DGGITQSPKYLFRKEGQNVTLSCEQNLNHDAMYWYRQDPGQGLRLIYYSQIVNDFQKGDIAEGYSVSREKKESFPLTVTSAQKNPTAFYLCASSYRGITEAFFGQGTRLTVV.

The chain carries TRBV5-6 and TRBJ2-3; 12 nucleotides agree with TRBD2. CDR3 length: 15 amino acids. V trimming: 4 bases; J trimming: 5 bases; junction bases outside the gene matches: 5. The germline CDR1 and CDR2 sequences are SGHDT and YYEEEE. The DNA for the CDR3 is TGTGCCAGCAGCGTTACTAGCGGGGGGTTAGATACGCAGTATTTT. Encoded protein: CASSVTSGGLDTQYF.

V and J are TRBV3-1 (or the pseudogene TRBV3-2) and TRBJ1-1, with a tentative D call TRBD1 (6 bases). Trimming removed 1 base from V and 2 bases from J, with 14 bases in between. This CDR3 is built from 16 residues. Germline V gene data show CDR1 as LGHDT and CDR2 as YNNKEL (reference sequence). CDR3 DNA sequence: TGTGCCAGCAGCCAAGTTACGCCAGGGGAAAACACTGAAGCTTTCTTT. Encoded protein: CASSQVTPGENTEAFF.

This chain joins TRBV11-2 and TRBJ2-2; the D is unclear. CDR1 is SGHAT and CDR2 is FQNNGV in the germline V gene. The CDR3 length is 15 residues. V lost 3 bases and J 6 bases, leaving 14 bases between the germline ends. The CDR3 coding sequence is TGTGCCAGCAGCTTTACGACGGGTCAGGCCGGGGAGCTGTTTTTT. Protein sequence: CASSFTTGQAGELFF.

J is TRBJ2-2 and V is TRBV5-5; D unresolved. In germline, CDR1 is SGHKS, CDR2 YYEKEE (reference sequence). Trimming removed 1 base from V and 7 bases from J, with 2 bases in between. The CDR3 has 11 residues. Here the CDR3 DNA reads TGTGCCAGCAGCTTGTTCGGGGAGCTGTTTTTT. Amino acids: CASSLFGELFF.

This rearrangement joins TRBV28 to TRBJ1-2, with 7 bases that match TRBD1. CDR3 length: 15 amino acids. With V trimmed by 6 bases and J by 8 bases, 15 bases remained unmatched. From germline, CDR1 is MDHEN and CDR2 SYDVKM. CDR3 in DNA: TGTGCCAGCAGCTACTCGTTAGGACAGGCTCGGGGCTACACCTTC. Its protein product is CASSYSLGQARGYTF.

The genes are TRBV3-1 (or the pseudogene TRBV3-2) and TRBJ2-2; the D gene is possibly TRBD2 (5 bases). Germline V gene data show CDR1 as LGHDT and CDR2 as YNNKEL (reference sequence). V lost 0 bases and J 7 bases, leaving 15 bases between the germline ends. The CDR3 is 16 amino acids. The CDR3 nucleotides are TGTGCCAGCAGCCAAGAAGGCCCTCGGGGAGACGGGGAGCTGTTTTTT. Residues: CASSQEGPRGDGELFF.

The CDR3 nucleotides are TGTGCCAGCAGGGGCGGCAATCAGCCCCAGCATTTT. Translated, it gives CASRGGNQPQHF. The rearrangement joins TRBV28 to TRBJ1-5; D not certain. With 6 bases removed from V and 2 bases from J, the gap between germline ends came to 5 bases. Germline CDR1 and CDR2: MDHEN and SYDVKM. The CDR3 length is 12 residues.